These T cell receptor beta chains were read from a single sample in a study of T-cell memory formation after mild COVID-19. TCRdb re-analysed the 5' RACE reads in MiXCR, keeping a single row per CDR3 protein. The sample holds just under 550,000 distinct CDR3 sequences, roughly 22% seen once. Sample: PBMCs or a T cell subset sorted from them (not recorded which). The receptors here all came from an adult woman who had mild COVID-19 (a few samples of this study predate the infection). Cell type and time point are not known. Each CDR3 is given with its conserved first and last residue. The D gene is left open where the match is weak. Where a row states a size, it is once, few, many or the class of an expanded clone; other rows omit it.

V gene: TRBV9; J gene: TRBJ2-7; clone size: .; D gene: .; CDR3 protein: CASSESPQPYEQYF; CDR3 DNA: TGTGCCAGCAGCGAGTCCCCCCAACCCTACGAGCAGTACTTC
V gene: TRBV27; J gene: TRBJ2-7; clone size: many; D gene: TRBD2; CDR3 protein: CASSFAGGGSYEQYF; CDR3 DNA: TGTGCCAGCAGTTTCGCGGGAGGAGGCTCCTACGAGCAGTACTTC
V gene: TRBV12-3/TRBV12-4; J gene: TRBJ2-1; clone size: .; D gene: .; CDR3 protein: CASSESFNEQFF; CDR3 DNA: TGTGCCAGCAGTGAGAGCTTTAATGAGCAGTTCTTC
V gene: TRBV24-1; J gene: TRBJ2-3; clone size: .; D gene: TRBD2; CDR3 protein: CATSGRSSGRRTYGTDTQYF; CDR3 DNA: TGTGCCACCAGTGGACGGTCTAGCGGGAGACGAACGTATGGCACAGATACGCAGTATTTT
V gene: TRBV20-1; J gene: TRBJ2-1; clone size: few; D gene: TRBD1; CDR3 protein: CSATISDRGQTYNEQFF; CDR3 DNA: TGCAGTGCTACCATCTCCGACAGGGGCCAAACATACAATGAGCAGTTCTTC
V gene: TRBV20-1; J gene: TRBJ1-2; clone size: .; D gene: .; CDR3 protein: CSAPGGQAF; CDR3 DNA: TGCAGTGCCCCGGGCGGACAAGCCTTC
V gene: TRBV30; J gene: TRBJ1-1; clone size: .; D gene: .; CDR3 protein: CALGGAAEAFF; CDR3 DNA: TGTGCCCTAGGAGGGGCTGCTGAAGCTTTCTTT
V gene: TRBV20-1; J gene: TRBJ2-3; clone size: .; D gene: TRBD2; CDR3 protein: CSARDEREATDTQYF; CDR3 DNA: TGCAGTGCTAGAGATGAGCGGGAGGCTACAGATACGCAGTATTTT
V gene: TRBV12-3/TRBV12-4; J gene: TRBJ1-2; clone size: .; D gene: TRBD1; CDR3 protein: CASSRQGTLGGGYTF; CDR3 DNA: TGTGCCAGCAGTCGACAGGGGACACTCGGGGGTGGCTACACCTTC
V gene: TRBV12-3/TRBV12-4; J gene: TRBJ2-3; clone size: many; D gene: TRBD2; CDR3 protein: CASSFLAGGPTGTDTQYF; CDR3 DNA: TGTGCCAGCAGTTTCCTCGCGGGGGGGCCGACAGGAACAGATACGCAGTATTTT
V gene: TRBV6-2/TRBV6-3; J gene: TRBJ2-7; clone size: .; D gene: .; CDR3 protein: CATAQGSNEQYF; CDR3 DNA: TGTGCCACCGCACAGGGTTCCAACGAGCAGTACTTC
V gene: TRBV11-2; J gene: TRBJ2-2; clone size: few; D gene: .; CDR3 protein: CASSSQILNTGELFF; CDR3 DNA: TGTGCCAGCAGCTCACAGATCTTGAACACCGGGGAGCTGTTTTTT
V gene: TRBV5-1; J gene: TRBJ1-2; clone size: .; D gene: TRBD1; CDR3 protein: CASSLGTMTGAYGYTF; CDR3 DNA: TGCGCCAGCAGCTTGGGCACGATGACAGGGGCCTATGGCTACACCTTC
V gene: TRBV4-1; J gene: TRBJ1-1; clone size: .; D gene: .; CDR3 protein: CASSPLGRQGIAEAFF; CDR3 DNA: TGCGCCAGCAGCCCTCTCGGGAGGCAGGGGATTGCTGAAGCTTTCTTT
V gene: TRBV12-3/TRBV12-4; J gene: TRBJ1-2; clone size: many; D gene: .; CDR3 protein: CASSLSGGNYGYTF; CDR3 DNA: TGTGCCAGCAGTTTATCGGGCGGGAACTATGGCTACACCTTC
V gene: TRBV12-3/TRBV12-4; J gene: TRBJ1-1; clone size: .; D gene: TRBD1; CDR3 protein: CASSPGQGEAAFF; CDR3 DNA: TGTGCCAGCAGTCCCGGACAGGGCGAGGCGGCTTTCTTT
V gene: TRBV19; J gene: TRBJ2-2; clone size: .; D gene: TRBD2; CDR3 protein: CASNGGGAWNTGELFF; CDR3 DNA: TGTGCCTCAAACGGCGGGGGGGCCTGGAACACCGGGGAGCTGTTTTTT
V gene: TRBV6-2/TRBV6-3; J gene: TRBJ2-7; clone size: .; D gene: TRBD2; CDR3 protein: CASSVTSGRPLHPYEQYF; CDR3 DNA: TGTGCCAGCAGTGTCACTAGCGGGAGGCCCCTACATCCCTACGAGCAGTACTTC
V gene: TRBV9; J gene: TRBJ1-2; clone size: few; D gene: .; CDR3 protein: CASSAQGDYGYTF; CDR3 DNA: TGTGCCAGCAGCGCACAGGGAGACTATGGCTACACCTTC
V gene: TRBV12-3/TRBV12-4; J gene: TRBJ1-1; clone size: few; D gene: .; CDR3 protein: CASSTWGDYEAFF; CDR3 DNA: TGTGCCAGCAGCACTTGGGGGGATTATGAAGCTTTCTTT
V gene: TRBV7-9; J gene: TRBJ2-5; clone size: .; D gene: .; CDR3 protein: CASSYPLGGRETQYF; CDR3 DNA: TGTGCCAGCAGCTACCCGTTGGGGGGGCGAGAGACCCAGTACTTC
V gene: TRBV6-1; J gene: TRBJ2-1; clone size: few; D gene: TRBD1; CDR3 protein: CASSAKPGQGGTEQFF; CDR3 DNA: TGTGCCAGCAGTGCCAAACCGGGACAGGGGGGGACTGAGCAGTTCTTC
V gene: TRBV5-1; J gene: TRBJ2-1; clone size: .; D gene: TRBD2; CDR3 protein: CASSWTSGRAGEQFF; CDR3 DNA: TGCGCCAGCAGCTGGACTAGCGGGAGGGCCGGTGAGCAGTTCTTC
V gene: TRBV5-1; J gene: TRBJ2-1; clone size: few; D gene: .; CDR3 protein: CASSYPSDEQFF; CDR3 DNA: TGCGCCAGCAGCTACCCTTCAGATGAGCAGTTCTTC
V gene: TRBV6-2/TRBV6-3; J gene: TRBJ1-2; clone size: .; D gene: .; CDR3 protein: CASTTRGYGYTF; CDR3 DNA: TGTGCCAGCACAACCCGGGGCTATGGCTACACCTTC
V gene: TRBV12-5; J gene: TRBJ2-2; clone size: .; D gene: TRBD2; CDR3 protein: CASGLAGNTGELFF; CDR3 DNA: TGTGCTAGTGGGTTAGCGGGAAACACCGGGGAGCTGTTTTTT
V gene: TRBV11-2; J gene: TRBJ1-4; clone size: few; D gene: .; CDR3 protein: CASSRDYPPINEKLFF; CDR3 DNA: TGTGCCAGCAGCCGCGACTATCCCCCTATTAATGAAAAACTGTTTTTT
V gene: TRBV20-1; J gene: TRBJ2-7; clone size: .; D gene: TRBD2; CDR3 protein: CSARGLADGYEQYF; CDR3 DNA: TGCAGTGCTAGAGGGCTAGCGGACGGCTACGAGCAGTACTTC
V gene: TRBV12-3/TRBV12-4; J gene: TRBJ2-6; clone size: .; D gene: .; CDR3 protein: CASSFITGSGANVLTF; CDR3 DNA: TGTGCCAGCAGCTTCATTACGGGTTCTGGGGCCAACGTCCTGACTTTC
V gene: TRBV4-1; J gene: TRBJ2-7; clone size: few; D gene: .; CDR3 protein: CASSQGTVTYEQYF; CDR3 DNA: TGCGCCAGCAGCCAAGGTACAGTAACCTACGAGCAGTACTTC
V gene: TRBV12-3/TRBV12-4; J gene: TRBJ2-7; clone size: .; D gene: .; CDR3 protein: CASSQEGYEQYF; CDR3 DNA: TGTGCCAGCAGCCAAGAAGGCTACGAGCAGTACTTC
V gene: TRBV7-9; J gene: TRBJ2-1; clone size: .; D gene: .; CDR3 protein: CASIRQGTSFYNEQFF; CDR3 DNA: TGTGCCAGCATCAGACAGGGGACTAGCTTCTACAATGAGCAGTTCTTC
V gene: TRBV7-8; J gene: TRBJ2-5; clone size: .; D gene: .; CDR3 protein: CASSLGRRYQETQYF; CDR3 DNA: TGTGCCAGCAGCTTGGGACGGAGGTACCAAGAGACCCAGTACTTC
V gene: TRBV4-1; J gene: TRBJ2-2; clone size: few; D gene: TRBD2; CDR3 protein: CASSRLAGGLNTGELFF; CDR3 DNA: TGCGCCAGCAGCCGATTAGCGGGGGGACTGAACACCGGGGAGCTGTTTTTT
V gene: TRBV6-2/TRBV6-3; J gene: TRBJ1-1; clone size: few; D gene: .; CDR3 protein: CASRGPGPEAFF; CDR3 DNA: TGTGCCAGCAGAGGACCGGGACCTGAAGCTTTCTTT
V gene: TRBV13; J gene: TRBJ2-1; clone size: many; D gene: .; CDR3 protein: CASTLVSRDNEQFF; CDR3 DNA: TGTGCCAGCACCCTCGTAAGCCGGGACAATGAGCAGTTCTTC
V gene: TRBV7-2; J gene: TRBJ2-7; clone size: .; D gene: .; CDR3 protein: CASSNSGVHSYEQYF; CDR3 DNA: TGTGCCAGCAGCAACTCAGGGGTTCACTCCTACGAGCAGTACTTC
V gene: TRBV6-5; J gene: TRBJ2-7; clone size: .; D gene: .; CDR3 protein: CASSRSLTSNYEQYF; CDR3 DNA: TGTGCCAGCAGTCGAAGTCTCACAAGTAACTACGAGCAGTACTTC
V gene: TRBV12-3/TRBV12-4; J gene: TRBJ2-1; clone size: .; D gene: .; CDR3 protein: CASSSSLPVYEQFF; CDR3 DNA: TGTGCCAGCAGTTCAAGTCTTCCAGTATATGAGCAGTTCTTC
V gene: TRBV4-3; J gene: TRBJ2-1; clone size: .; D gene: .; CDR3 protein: CASSQLDREQFF; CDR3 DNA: TGCGCCAGCAGCCAACTCGACAGGGAGCAGTTCTTC